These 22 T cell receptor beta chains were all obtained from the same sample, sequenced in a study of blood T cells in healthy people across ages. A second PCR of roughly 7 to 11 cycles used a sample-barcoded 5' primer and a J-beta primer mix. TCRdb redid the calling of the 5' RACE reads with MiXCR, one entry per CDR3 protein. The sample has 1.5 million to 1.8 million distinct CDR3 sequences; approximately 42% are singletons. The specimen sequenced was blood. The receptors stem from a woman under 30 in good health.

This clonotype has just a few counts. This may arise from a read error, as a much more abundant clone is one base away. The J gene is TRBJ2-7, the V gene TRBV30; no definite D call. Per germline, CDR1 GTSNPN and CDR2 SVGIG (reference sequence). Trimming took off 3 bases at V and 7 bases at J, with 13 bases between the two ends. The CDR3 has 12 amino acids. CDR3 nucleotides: TGTGCCTGGAGACGAATCGGCGATGAGCAGTACTTC. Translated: CAWRRIGDEQYF.

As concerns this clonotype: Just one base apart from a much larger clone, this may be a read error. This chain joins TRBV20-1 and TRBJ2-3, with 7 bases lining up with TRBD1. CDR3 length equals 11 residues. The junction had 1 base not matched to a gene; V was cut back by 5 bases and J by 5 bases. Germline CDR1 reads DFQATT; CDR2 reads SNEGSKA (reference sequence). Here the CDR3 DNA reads TGCAGTGCTCACAGGGGAGATACGCAGTATTTT. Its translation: CSAHRGDTQYF.

CDR3 DNA: TGCAGTGCTAGGACTTCGGTCCTAGCCAAAAACATTCAGTACTTC. Translation: CSARTSVLAKNIQYF. J is TRBJ2-4 and V is TRBV20-1; D uncertain. The CDR3 consists of 15 residues. From germline, CDR1 is DFQATT and CDR2 SNEGSKA (reference sequence). V was shortened by 3 bases and J by 0 bases, with 12 bases between the two germline ends.

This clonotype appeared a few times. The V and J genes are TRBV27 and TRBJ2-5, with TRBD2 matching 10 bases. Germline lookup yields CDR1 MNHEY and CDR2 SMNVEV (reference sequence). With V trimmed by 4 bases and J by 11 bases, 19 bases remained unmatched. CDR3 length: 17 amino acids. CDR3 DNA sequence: TGTGCCAGCAGTTCTCGCAGTCTAGCGGGAGTATTCAATGAGCAGTACTTC. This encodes CASSSRSLAGVFNEQYF.

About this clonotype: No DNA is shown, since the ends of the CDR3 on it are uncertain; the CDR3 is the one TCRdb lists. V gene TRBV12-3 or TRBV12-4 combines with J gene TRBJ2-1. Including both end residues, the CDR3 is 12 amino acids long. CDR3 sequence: CASILGYNEQFF.

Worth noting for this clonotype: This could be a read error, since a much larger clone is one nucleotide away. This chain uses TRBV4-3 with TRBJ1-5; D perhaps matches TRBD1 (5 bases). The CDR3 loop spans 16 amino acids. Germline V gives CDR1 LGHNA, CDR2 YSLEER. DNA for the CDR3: TGCGCCGGCAGCCAAGATGGGACCCGGGTAAATCAGCCCCAGCATTTT. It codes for CAGSQDGTRVNQPQHF.

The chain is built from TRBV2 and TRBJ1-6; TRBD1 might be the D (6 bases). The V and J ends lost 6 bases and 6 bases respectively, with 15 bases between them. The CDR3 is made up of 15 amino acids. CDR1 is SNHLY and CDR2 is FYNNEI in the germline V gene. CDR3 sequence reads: CASSGTGSVNSPLHF. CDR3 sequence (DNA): TGTGCCAGCAGCGGTACAGGGAGTGTTAATTCACCCCTCCACTTT.

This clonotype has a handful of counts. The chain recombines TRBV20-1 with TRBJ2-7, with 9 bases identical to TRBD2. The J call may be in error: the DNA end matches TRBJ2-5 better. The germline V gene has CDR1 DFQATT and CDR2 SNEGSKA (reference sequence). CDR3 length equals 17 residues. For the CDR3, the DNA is TGCAGTGCTAGAGAGTCATTTGGGCGGGGGGGCATAGAGACCCAGTACTTC. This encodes CSARESFGRGGIETQYF.

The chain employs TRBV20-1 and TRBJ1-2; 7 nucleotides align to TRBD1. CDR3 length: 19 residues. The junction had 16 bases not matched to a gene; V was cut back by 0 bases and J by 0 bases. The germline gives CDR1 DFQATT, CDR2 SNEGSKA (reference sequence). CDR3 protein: CSAREFLTGYSSANYGYTF. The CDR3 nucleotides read TGCAGTGCTAGAGAGTTTTTGACAGGGTATTCTTCGGCTAACTATGGCTACACCTTC.

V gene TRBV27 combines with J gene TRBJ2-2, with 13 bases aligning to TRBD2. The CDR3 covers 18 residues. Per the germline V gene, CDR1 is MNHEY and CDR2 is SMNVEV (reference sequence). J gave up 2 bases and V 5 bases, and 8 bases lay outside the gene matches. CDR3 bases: TGTGCCAGCAGTCCACCGGGACTAGCGGGACGCAACACCGGGGAGCTGTTTTTT. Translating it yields CASSPPGLAGRNTGELFF.

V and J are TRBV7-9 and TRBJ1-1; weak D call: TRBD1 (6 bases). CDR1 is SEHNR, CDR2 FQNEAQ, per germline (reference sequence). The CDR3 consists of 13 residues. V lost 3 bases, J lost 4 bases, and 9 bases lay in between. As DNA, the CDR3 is TGTGCCAGCAGCTTCCGGACAGCCACTGAAGCTTTCTTT. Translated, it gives CASSFRTATEAFF.

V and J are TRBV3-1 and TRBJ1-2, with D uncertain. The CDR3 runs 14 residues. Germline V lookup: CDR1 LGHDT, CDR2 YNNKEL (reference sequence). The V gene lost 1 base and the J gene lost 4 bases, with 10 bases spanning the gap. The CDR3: CASSQVATTYGYTF. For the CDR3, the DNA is TGTGCCAGCAGCCAAGTTGCGACCACCTATGGCTACACCTTC. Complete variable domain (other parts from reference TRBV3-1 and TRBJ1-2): DTAVSQTPKYLVTQMGNDKSIKCEQNLGHDTMYWYKQDSKKFLKIMFSYNNKELIINETVPNRFSPKSPDKAHLNLHINSLELGDSAVYFCASSQVATTYGYTFGSGTRLTVV.

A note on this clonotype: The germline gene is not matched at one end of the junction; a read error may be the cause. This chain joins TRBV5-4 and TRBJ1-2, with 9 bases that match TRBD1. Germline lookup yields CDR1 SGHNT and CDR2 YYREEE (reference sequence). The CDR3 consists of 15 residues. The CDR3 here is CAGRARDRDIYGYTF. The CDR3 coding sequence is TGTGCCGGCAGGGCCCGGGACAGGGATATCTATGGCTACACCTTC.

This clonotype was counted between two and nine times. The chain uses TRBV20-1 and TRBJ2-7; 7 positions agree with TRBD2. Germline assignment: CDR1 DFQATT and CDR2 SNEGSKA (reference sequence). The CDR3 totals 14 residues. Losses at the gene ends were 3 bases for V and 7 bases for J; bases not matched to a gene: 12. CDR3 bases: TGCAGTGCTAGCTCCGGGGGGTCCTACAATGAGCAGTACTTC. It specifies CSASSGGSYNEQYF.

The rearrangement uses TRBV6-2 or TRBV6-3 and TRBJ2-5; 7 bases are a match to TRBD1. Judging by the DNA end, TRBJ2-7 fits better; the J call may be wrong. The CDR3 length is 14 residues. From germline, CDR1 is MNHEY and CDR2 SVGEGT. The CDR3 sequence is CASSGPGQDYEQYF. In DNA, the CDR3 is TGTGCCAGCAGTGGCCCCGGACAGGACTACGAGCAGTACTTC.

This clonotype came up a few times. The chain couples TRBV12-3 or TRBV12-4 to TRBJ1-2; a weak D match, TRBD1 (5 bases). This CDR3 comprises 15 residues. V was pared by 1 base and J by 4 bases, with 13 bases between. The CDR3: CASSLGQSFRYGYTF. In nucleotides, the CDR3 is TGTGCCAGCAGTTTAGGACAGTCTTTTCGCTATGGCTACACCTTC.

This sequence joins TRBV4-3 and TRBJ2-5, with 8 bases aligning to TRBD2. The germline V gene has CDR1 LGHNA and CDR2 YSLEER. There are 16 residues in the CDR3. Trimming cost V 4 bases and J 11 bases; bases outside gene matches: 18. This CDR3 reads CASSPPGSGRWDEQYF. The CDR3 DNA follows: TGCGCCAGCAGCCCACCGGGAAGCGGGAGATGGGATGAGCAGTACTTC.

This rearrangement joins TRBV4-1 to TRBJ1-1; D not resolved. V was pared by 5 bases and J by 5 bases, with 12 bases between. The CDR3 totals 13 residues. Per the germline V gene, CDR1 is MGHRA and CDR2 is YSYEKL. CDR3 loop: CASSIAGRTEAFF. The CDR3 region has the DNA TGCGCCAGCAGCATCGCGGGGAGGACTGAAGCTTTCTTT.

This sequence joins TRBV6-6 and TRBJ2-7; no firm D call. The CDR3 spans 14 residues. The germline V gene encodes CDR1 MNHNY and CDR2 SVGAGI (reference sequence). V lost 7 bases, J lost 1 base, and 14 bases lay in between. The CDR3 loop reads CASILGPSSYEQYF. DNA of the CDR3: TGTGCCAGCATCCTAGGCCCGTCATCCTACGAGCAGTACTTC.

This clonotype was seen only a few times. The CDR3 bases are TGCAGTGCTAGAGATCCGGTAGGGGCGGAGGGAAACACCATATATTTT. Protein product: CSARDPVGAEGNTIYF. The chain carries TRBV20-1 and TRBJ1-3; possible D gene TRBD1, 5 bases. Trimming left V 0 bases short and J 4 bases short, with 16 bases between. There are 16 residues in the CDR3. The germline V gene encodes CDR1 DFQATT and CDR2 SNEGSKA (reference sequence).

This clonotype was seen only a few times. CDR3 coding DNA: TGCGCCAGCAGCCAAAGGACAGGCAATCAGCCCCAGCATTTT. It specifies CASSQRTGNQPQHF. The rearrangement joins TRBV4-3 to TRBJ1-5, with D possibly matching TRBD1 (6 bases). The length of the CDR3 is 14 residues. CDR1 is LGHNA, CDR2 YSLEER, per germline. Trimming stripped 2 bases from V and 2 bases from J, with 7 bases between.

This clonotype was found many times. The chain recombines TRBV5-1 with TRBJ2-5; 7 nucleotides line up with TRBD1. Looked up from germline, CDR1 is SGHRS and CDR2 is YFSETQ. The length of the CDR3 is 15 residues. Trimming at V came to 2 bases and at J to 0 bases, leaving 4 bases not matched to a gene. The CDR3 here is CASSLGQVNQETQYF. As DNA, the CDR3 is TGCGCCAGCAGCTTAGGACAGGTTAACCAAGAGACCCAGTACTTC.